In this sample, the clone carrying this TCR beta chain turned up many times. This sample's TCRbeta library carried unique molecular identifier barcodes. TCRdb re-derived calls from the PCR reads in MiXCR, one entry per CDR3 protein. Among hundreds of thousands of distinct CDR3 sequences, about 11% were seen once, and the ten largest hold approximately 2.9%. This entry is derived from a study of T-cell reconstitution after alpha-beta-depleted transplantation in children. With 0 bases removed from V and 7 bases from J, the gap between germline ends came to 8 bases. CDR3 length: 13 amino acids. Germline V gene data show CDR1 as SGHRS and CDR2 as YFSETQ.

The chain joins TRBV5-1 to TRBJ2-1; D remains unclear. This material consisted of PBMCs from the stem cell graft donor, taken from the stem cell graft. The TCR sequence derives from a human donor who donated a stem cell graft to a child with acute lymphoblastic leukemia. The CDR3 coding sequence is TGCGCCAGCAGCTTGGCCCCTAGGAATGAGCAGTTCTTC. Its protein product is CASSLAPRNEQFF. Together with reference TRBV5-1 and TRBJ2-1, the CDR3 gives the full variable domain: KAGVTQTPRYLIKTRGQQVTLSCSPISGHRSVSWYQQTPGQGLQFLFEYFSETQRNKGNFPGRFSGRQFSNSRSEMNVSTLELGDSALYLCASSLAPRNEQFFGPGTRLTVL.